Below are 19 T cell receptor beta chains sequenced from a single sample in a study of HIV-infected patients and healthy controls. TCRdb itself ran the 5' RACE reads through MiXCR, one entry per CDR3 protein. Of 70,000 or so distinct CDR3 sequences in the sample, 15% to 20% were seen once. What was sequenced was CD4+ T cells from blood. Source of these receptors: a human donor in good health.

The rearrangement uses TRBV20-1 and TRBJ2-7; 11 bases are shared with TRBD2. The V gene's germline CDR1 is DFQATT and CDR2 SNEGSKA (reference sequence). V lost 6 bases, J lost 4 bases, and 2 bases stayed unmatched. CDR3 length equals 12 residues. The CDR3 DNA is TGCAGTGCCACTAGCGGGGGTTACGAGCAGTACTTC. This sequence encodes CSATSGGYEQYF.

This clonotype was counted a few times. V usage is TRBV7-2 and J usage is TRBJ2-1; the match to TRBD1 covers 7 bases. The length of the CDR3 is 16 residues. Looked up from germline, CDR1 is SGHTA and CDR2 is FQGNSA. V gave up 1 base and J gave up 8 bases; unmatched junction bases: 11. For the CDR3, the DNA is TGTGCCAGCAGCTTAGTCGCCCCAGGCCAGGGGGATGAGCAGTTCTTC. Protein: CASSLVAPGQGDEQFF. Full variable domain (rest looked up from reference TRBV7-2 and TRBJ2-1): GAGVSQSPSNKVTEKGKDVELRCDPISGHTALYWYRQSLGQGLEFLIYFQGNSAPDKSGLPSDRFSAERTGGSVSTLTIQRTQQEDSAVYLCASSLVAPGQGDEQFFGPGTRLTVL.

The table lists this clonotype with many counts. The rearrangement joins TRBV20-1 to TRBJ1-2; unclear D gene. The CDR3 is 12 amino acids. Trimming took off 3 bases at V and 6 bases at J, with 11 bases between the two ends. Germline V gene data show CDR1 as DFQATT and CDR2 as SNEGSKA (reference sequence). CDR3 sequence (DNA): TGCAGTGCTAGTGATCAGGCCAATGGCTACACCTTC. This codes for CSASDQANGYTF.

V gene TRBV20-1 combines with J gene TRBJ1-1, with D possibly being TRBD1 (5 bases). Germline-derived CDR1 and CDR2 are DFQATT and SNEGSKA (reference sequence). Deletions cut 2 bases from V and 10 bases from J, with 14 bases between. CDR3 size: 12 residues. The CDR3: CSARLTGGLAFF. CDR3 DNA: TGCAGTGCTAGACTCACGGGGGGGTTAGCTTTCTTT.

The chain recombines TRBV6-2 or TRBV6-3 with TRBJ1-1; TRBD1 is a possible D gene (6 bases). Trimming stripped 8 bases from V and 6 bases from J, with 19 bases between. The germline V gene encodes CDR1 MNHEY and CDR2 SVGEGT. This CDR3 is 14 amino acids long. The DNA for the CDR3 is TGTGCCAGCCAACTCGGGGGCGCGAAGGCTGAAGCTTTCTTT. This sequence encodes CASQLGGAKAEAFF.

This clonotype turned up a few times. This chain joins TRBV18 and TRBJ2-7; tentative D call: TRBD2 (5 bases). The length of the CDR3 is 14 residues. Per the germline V gene, CDR1 is KGHSH and CDR2 is LQKENI. Trimming stripped 4 bases from V and 1 base from J, with 11 bases between. Here the CDR3 DNA reads TGTGCCAGCTCACTCCGAGCGGAGTCCTACGAGCAGTACTTC. It is translated as CASSLRAESYEQYF. The variable domain in full, with the rest retrieved from reference TRBV18 and TRBJ2-7, is NAGVMQNPRHLVRRRGQEARLRCSPMKGHSHVYWYRQLPEEGLKFMVYLQKENIIDESGMPKERFSAEFPKEGPSILRIQQVVRGDSAAYFCASSLRAESYEQYFGPGTRLTVT.

This chain connects TRBV5-8 to TRBJ2-6; D is ambiguous. CDR3 length: 16 residues. In germline, CDR1 is SGHTS, CDR2 YDEGEE. V dropped 4 bases and J dropped 2 bases, with 13 bases sitting between them. The chain's CDR3 is CASSPPYVTGANVLTF. In DNA, the CDR3 is TGTGCCAGCAGCCCGCCTTACGTTACTGGGGCCAACGTCCTGACTTTC.

This clonotype was counted only a few times. The J gene is TRBJ2-3, the V gene TRBV7-8; TRBD2 matches 8 bases. V dropped 0 bases and J dropped 3; count of bases not matched to a gene: 5. The CDR3 is 16 residues long. Germline CDR1 and CDR2: SGHVS and FQNEAQ. CDR3 in amino acids: CASSLAGTRLTDTQYF. The CDR3 DNA is TGTGCCAGCAGCTTAGCGGGGACTAGACTAACAGATACGCAGTATTTT.

The table lists this clonotype with a few counts. This chain uses TRBV5-1 with TRBJ2-7; 8 bases fit TRBD2. Per germline, CDR1 SGHRS and CDR2 YFSETQ. The CDR3 extends over 18 amino acids. Trimming took 0 bases from V and 2 from J; bases not matched to a gene: 13. CDR3 DNA sequence: TGCGCCAGCAGCTTGGGTGTACGGGAGTTAGCGGGGACCTACGAGCAGTACTTC. Its translation: CASSLGVRELAGTYEQYF.

This clonotype was picked up a small number of times. The chain has TRBV29-1 and TRBJ1-1; D unresolved. This CDR3 is built from 15 residues. The germline CDR1 and CDR2 sequences are SQVTM and ANQGSEA. Trimming cost V 6 bases and J 2 bases, with 19 bases left between them. The DNA of the CDR3 is TGCAGCGTCCAACTACGTGGGCAGGAAAACACTGAAGCTTTCTTT. Translation: CSVQLRGQENTEAFF.

This chain links TRBV20-1 with TRBJ1-2; perhaps TRBD1 as D (6 bases). The V end was cut by 3 bases, the J end by 4 bases, with 15 bases between. Germline values: CDR1 DFQATT, CDR2 SNEGSKA (reference sequence). The CDR3 has 14 amino acids. In DNA, the CDR3 is TGCAGTGCTAGGCGGGACATCAACCGCTATGGCTACACCTTC. Its translation: CSARRDINRYGYTF.

This chain uses TRBV15 with TRBJ2-1; 14 bases match TRBD2. Losses at the gene ends were 7 bases for V and 6 bases for J; bases not matched to a gene: 2. The CDR3 length is 14 residues. Per germline, CDR1 LNHNV and CDR2 YYDKDF (reference sequence). Here the CDR3 DNA reads TGTGCCACCAAAGGGACTAGCGGGAGCAATGAGCAGTTCTTC. Its translation is CATKGTSGSNEQFF.

This clonotype occurred many times. The rearrangement joins TRBV18 to TRBJ1-1; the match to TRBD1 covers 10 bases. Per the germline V gene, CDR1 is KGHSH and CDR2 is LQKENI. This CDR3 is 18 amino acids long. V lost 4 bases, J lost 3 bases, and 14 bases stayed unmatched. In DNA, the CDR3 is TGTGCCAGCTCACAAAGTTCCGGGACAGGGGTCGTGTACACTGAAGCTTTCTTT. This translates into CASSQSSGTGVVYTEAFF.

This clonotype was observed many times. The V call is TRBV28, the J call TRBJ2-4; D is possibly TRBD1 (5 bases). The CDR3 has 15 residues. Germline assignment: CDR1 MDHEN and CDR2 SYDVKM. V lost 5 bases and J lost 0, with 11 bases in between. CDR3 protein: CASSPRGEAKNIQYF. For the CDR3, the DNA is TGTGCCAGCAGTCCAAGGGGTGAAGCCAAAAACATTCAGTACTTC.

The sample holds many counts of this clonotype. This chain links TRBV11-2 with TRBJ2-3; weak D call: TRBD1 (6 bases). The CDR3 has 15 residues. Trimming shortened V by 5 bases and J by 5 bases, and 17 bases separated the two germline ends. Germline V CDR1 and CDR2: SGHAT, FQNNGV. In DNA form, the CDR3 reads TGTGCCAGCAGCAGACAGGCGTTCGAGGAAGATACGCAGTATTTT. The encoded protein is CASSRQAFEEDTQYF.

The V gene is TRBV4-1, the J gene TRBJ2-7; D may match TRBD1 or TRBD2 (6 bases each). Germline V lookup: CDR1 MGHRA, CDR2 YSYEKL. This CDR3 spans 15 amino acids. The V end was cut by 5 bases, the J end by 6 bases, with 20 bases between. CDR3 protein: CASSDRTPRGVEQYF. The CDR3 region has the DNA TGCGCCAGCAGCGACAGAACCCCGAGGGGGGTCGAGCAGTACTTC.

The chain combines TRBV6-5 with TRBJ2-2, with D perhaps TRBD2 (5 bases). The V gene's germline CDR1 is MNHEY and CDR2 SVGAGI. The V gene lost 6 bases and the J gene lost 2 bases, with 10 bases spanning the gap. The CDR3 contains 14 residues. CDR3: CASSLGLNTGELFF. The CDR3 coding sequence is TGTGCCAGCAGCCTAGGACTTAACACCGGGGAGCTGTTTTTT.

Of note for this clonotype: The junction differs from germline at one of its ends, possibly a read error. This chain uses TRBV6-2 or TRBV6-3 with TRBJ2-1; D may be TRBD1 (7 bases). This CDR3 comprises 15 residues. Germline-derived CDR1 and CDR2 are MNHEY and SVGEGT. For the CDR3, the DNA is TGTCCCAGCATCACCGGGACAGCGGGCCTTAATGAGCAGTTCTTC. Its protein is CPSITGTAGLNEQFF.

This chain joins TRBV20-1 and TRBJ2-1, with TRBD2 identical over 10 bases. This CDR3 spans 16 amino acids. CDR1 is DFQATT and CDR2 is SNEGSKA in the germline V gene (reference sequence). The ends lost 3 bases at V and 6 bases at J; junction bases unmatched: 11. The chain's CDR3 is CSASDVLAGISNEQFF. The CDR3 DNA reads TGCAGTGCTAGCGACGTACTAGCGGGAATTTCCAATGAGCAGTTCTTC.